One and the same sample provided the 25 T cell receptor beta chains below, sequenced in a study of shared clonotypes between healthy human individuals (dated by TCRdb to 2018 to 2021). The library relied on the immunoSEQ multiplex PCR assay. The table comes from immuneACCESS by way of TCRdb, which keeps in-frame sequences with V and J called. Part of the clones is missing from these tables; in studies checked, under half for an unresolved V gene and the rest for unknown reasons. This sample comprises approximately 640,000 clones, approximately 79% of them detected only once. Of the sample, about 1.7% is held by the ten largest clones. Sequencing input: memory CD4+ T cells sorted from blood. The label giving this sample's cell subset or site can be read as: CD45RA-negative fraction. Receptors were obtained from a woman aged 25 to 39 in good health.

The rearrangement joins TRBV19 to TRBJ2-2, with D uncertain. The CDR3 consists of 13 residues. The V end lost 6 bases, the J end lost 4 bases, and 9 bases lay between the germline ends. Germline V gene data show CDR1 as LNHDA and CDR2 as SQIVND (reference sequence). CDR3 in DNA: TGTGCCAGTAGGTTAGCCTTCACCGGGGAGCTGTTTTTT. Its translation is CASRLAFTGELFF.

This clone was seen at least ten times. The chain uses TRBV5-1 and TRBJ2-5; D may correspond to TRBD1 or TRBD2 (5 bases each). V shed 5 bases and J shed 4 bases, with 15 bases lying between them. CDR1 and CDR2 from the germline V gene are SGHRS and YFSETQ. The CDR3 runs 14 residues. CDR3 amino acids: CASRGPSVAETQYF. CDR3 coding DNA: TGCGCCAGCAGGGGACCTTCGGTGGCAGAGACCCAGTACTTC.

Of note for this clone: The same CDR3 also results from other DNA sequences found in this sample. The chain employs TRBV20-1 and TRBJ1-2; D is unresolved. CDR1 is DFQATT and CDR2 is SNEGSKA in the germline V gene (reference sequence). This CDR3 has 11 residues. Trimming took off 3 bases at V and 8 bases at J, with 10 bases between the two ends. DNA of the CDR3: TGCAGTGCTAGTCGAACGGACGGCTACACCTTC. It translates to CSASRTDGYTF.

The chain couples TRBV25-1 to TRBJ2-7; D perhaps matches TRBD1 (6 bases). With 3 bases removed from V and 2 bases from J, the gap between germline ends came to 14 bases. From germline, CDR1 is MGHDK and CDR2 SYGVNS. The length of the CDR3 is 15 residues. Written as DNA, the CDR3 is TGTGCCAGCAGTGACCTGGACAGCCCGACCTACGAGCAGTACTTC. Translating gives CASSDLDSPTYEQYF.

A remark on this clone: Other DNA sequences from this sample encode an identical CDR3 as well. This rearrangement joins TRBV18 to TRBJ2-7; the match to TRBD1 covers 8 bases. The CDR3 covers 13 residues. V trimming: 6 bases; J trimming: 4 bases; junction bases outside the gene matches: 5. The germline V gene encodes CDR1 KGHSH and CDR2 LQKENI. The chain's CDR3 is CASSPTGEYEQYF. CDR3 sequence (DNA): TGTGCCAGCTCGCCGACAGGGGAATACGAGCAGTACTTC.

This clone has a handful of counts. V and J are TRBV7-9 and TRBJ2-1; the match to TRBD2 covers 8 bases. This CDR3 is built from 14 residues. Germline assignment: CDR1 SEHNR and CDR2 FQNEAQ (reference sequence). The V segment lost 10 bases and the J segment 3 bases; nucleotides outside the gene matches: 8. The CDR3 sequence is CATVPGGLYNEQFF. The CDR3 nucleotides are TGTGCCACCGTGCCGGGAGGGCTCTACAATGAGCAGTTCTTC.

The CDR3 region has the DNA TGTGCCAGCAGCCTCGGGACAGGCTCTAACTATGGCTACACCTTC. Its protein is CASSLGTGSNYGYTF. The chain uses TRBV5-4 and TRBJ1-2; 8 bases agree with TRBD1. The germline V gene has CDR1 SGHNT and CDR2 YYREEE (reference sequence). This CDR3 is built from 15 residues. With V trimmed by 4 bases and J by 0 bases, 5 bases remained unmatched.

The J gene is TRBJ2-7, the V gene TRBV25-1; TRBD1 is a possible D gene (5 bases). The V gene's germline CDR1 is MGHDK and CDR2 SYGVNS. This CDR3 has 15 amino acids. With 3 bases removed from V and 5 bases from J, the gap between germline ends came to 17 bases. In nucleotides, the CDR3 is TGTGCCAGCAGTGACCAGTCAGGGAAGTCCCACGAGCAGTACTTC. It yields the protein CASSDQSGKSHEQYF.

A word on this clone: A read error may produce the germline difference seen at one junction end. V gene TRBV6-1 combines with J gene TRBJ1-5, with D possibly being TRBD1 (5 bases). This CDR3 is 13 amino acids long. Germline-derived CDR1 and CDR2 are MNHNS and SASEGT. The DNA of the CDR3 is TGTGCCAGCACAGGACAAAGCATTCAGCCCCAGCATTTT. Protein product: CASTGQSIQPQHF.

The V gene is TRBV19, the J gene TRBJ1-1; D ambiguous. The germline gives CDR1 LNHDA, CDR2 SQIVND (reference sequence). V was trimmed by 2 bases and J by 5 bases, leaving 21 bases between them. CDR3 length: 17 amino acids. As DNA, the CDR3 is TGTGCCAGTAGTATAAGTGGCCCAAGGGATTGGGGTACTGAAGCTTTCTTT. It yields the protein CASSISGPRDWGTEAFF.

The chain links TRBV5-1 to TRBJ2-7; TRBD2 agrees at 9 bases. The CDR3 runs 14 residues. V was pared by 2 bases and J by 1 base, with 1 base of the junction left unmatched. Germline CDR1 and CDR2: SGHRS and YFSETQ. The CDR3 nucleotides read TGCGCCAGCAGCTTTCTAGCGGGATCCTACGAGCAGTACTTC. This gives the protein CASSFLAGSYEQYF.

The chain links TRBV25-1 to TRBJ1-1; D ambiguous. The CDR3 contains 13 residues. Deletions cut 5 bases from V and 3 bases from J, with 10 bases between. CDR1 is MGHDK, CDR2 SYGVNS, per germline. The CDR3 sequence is CASSPLAYTEAFF. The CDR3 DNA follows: TGTGCCAGCAGTCCCCTAGCCTACACTGAAGCTTTCTTT.

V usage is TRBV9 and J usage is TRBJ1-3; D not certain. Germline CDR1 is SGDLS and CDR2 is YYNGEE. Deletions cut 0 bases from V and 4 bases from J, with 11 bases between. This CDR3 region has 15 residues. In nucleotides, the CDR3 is TGTGCCAGCAGCGTAGCCGAAGGGTTCGGAAACACCATATATTTT. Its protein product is CASSVAEGFGNTIYF.

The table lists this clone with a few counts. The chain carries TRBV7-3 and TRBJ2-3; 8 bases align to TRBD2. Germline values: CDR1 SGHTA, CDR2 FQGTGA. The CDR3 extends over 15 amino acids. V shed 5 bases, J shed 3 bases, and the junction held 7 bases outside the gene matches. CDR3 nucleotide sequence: TGTGCCAGCAGCGAGACTAGCGCCCTAACAGATACGCAGTATTTT. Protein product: CASSETSALTDTQYF.

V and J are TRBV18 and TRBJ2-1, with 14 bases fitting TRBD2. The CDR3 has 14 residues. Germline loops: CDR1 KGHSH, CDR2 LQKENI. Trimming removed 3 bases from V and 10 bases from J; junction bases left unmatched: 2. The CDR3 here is CASSPGLAGEEQFF. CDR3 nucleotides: TGTGCCAGCTCACCGGGACTAGCGGGAGAGGAGCAGTTCTTC.

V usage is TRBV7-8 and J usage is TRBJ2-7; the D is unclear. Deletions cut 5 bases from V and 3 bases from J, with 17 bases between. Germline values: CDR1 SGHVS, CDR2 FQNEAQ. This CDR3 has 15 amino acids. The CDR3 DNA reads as TGTGCCAGCAGCCAGAGGTCGGGCACCTACTACGAGCAGTACTTC. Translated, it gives CASSQRSGTYYEQYF.

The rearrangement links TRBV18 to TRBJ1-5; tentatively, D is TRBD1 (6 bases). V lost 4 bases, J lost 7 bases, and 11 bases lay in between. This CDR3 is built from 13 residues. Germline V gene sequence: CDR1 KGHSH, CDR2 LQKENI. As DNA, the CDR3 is TGTGCCAGCTCACGACAGGACTCGCAGCCCCAGCATTTT. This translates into CASSRQDSQPQHF. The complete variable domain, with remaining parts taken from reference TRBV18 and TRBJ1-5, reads NAGVMQNPRHLVRRRGQEARLRCSPMKGHSHVYWYRQLPEEGLKFMVYLQKENIIDESGMPKERFSAEFPKEGPSILRIQQVVRGDSAAYFCASSRQDSQPQHFGDGTRLSIL.

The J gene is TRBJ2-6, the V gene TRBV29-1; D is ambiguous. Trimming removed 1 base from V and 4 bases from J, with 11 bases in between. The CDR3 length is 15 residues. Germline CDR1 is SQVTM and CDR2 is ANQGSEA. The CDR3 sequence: CSVEGWSWGANVLTF. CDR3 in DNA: TGCAGCGTTGAAGGGTGGAGTTGGGGGGCCAACGTCCTGACTTTC.

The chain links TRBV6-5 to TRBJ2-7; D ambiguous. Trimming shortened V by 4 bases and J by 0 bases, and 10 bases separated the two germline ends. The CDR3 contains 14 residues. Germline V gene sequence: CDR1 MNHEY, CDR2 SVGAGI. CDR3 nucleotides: TGTGCCAGCAGTTCGGACGCGAGCTCCTACGAGCAGTACTTC. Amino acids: CASSSDASSYEQYF.

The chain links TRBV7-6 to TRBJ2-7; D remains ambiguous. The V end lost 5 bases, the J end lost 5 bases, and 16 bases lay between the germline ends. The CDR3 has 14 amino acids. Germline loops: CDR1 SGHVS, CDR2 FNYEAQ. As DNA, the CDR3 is TGTGCCAGCAGCCCACAAGACTGGGCGGACGAGCAGTACTTC. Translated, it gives CASSPQDWADEQYF.

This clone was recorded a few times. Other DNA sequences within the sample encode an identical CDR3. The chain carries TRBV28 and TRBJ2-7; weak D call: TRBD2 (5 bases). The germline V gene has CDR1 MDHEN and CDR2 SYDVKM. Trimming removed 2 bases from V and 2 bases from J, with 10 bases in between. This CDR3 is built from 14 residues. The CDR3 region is CASSLRGGTYEQYF. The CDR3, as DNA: TGTGCCAGCAGTTTACGGGGTGGCACCTACGAGCAGTACTTC.

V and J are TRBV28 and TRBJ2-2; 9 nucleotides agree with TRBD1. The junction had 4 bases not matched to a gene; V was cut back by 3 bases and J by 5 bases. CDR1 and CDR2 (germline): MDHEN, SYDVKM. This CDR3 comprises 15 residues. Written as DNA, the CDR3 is TGTGCCAGCAGTTTGGGACAGGGTATTACCGGGGAGCTGTTTTTT. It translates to CASSLGQGITGELFF.

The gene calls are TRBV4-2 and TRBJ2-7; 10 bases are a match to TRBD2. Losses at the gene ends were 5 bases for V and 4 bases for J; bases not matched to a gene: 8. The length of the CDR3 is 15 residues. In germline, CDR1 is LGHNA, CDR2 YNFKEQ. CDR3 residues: CASSGEREGPYEQYF. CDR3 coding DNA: TGTGCCAGCAGCGGAGAGCGGGAGGGCCCGTACGAGCAGTACTTC.

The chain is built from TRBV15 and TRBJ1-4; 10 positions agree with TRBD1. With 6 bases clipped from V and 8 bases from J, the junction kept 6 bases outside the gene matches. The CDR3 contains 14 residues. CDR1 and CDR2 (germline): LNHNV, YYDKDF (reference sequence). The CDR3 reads CATRSDRGQEKLFF. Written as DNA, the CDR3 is TGTGCCACCAGGTCCGACAGGGGGCAGGAAAAACTGTTTTTT.

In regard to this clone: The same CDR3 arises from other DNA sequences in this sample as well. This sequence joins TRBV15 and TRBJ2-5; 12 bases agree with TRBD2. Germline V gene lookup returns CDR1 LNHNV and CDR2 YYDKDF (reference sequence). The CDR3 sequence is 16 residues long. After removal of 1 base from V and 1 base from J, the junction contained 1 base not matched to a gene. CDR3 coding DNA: TGTGCCACCAGCAGAGGACTAGCGGGAGCCCAAGAGACCCAGTACTTC. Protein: CATSRGLAGAQETQYF.